The present entry profiles one T cell receptor beta chain with its context. TCRB transcripts that were expressed got sequenced, as all of the isolated RNA had been reverse transcribed. Repertoires were generated with immunoSEQ multiplex PCR, while TCRdb's copy carries only in-frame clones and drops some. The sample has 35,000 to 45,000 clones; 55% to 70% are singletons. The entry originates in a study of beta chain features in type 1 diabetes. CDR1 and CDR2 from the germline V gene are SGHAT and FQNNGV. The V and J ends lost 5 bases and 3 bases respectively, with 10 bases between them. The CDR3 has 14 residues.

This clonotype was obtained from a young woman in good health. The specimen sequenced was Tregs from blood. The V and J genes are TRBV11-2 and TRBJ2-2, with D tentatively TRBD1 (6 bases). CDR3 DNA: TGTGCCAGCAGCCAACAGGGTTACACCGGGGAGCTGTTTTTT. Amino acid sequence: CASSQQGYTGELFF. Using reference TRBV11-2 and TRBJ2-2 for the parts outside the CDR3, the full variable domain is EAGVAQSPRYKIIEKRQSVAFWCNPISGHATLYWYQQILGQGPKLLIQFQNNGVVDDSQLPKDRFSAERLKGVDSTLKIQPAKLEDSAVYLCASSQQGYTGELFFGEGSRLTVL.